The 16 T cell receptor beta chains reported below all come from one sample, sequenced in a study of CD8 T cells in ankylosing spondylitis. TCRdb re-derived calls from the 5' RACE reads in MiXCR, one entry per CDR3 protein. The sample carries approximately 240,000 distinct CDR3 sequences, 24% recorded once. Sequenced: blood, either unsorted or a sorted T cell fraction (not recorded which). The receptors stem from a male donor with ankylosing spondylitis or in good health (not recorded which).

Many counts were recorded for this clonotype. This chain joins TRBV15 and TRBJ2-2; a possible D gene is TRBD2 (5 bases). CDR3 length equals 18 residues. The ends were cut back, 2 bases at V and 5 bases at J, with 21 bases in the middle. CDR1 and CDR2 (germline): LNHNV, YYDKDF (reference sequence). CDR3 residues: CATSRPIALSRGTGELFF. DNA for the CDR3: TGTGCCACCAGCAGACCAATTGCCCTGTCACGGGGAACCGGGGAGCTGTTTTTT.

This clonotype was recorded a few times. The gene calls are TRBV6-1 and TRBJ2-4, with a tentative D call TRBD1 (6 bases). V lost 7 bases and J 0 bases, leaving 25 bases between the germline ends. The CDR3 has 19 residues. CDR1 is MNHNS and CDR2 is SASEGT in the germline V gene. The CDR3 loop reads CASTSTSEQGTLAKNIQYF. Written as DNA, the CDR3 is TGTGCCAGCACCTCTACCTCCGAGCAGGGGACCCTAGCCAAAAACATTCAGTACTTC.

The gene calls are TRBV9 and TRBJ2-1; maybe TRBD2 (5 bases). The CDR3 totals 11 residues. CDR1 SGDLS and CDR2 YYNGEE come from the germline V gene. The germline V and J ends were trimmed by 3 bases and 8 bases, with 6 bases remaining between them. The chain's CDR3 is CASSAGYEQFF. The DNA of the CDR3 is TGTGCCAGCAGCGCGGGATATGAGCAGTTCTTC.

In this sample, this clonotype turned up many times. The chain recombines TRBV2 with TRBJ2-3, with 9 bases identical to TRBD2. CDR3 length: 18 amino acids. The junction had 12 bases not matched to a gene; V was cut back by 3 bases and J by 2 bases. Germline V gene lookup returns CDR1 SNHLY and CDR2 FYNNEI. CDR3 sequence reads: CASSDFASGAINTDTQYF. CDR3 sequence (DNA): TGTGCCAGCAGTGATTTCGCTAGCGGGGCCATAAACACAGATACGCAGTATTTT.

The J gene is TRBJ2-5, the V gene TRBV12-3 or TRBV12-4; 7 nucleotides match TRBD2. CDR3 length: 13 amino acids. Trimming cost V 11 bases and J 5 bases; bases outside gene matches: 11. The chain's CDR3 is CASSAGLVETQYF. Written as DNA, the CDR3 is TGTGCCTCCTCCGCCGGACTAGTGGAGACCCAGTACTTC.

Ten or more counts support this clonotype. V and J are TRBV27 and TRBJ1-5; no clear D. Trimming took 0 bases from V and 5 from J, leaving 5 bases between them. Germline-derived CDR1 and CDR2 are MNHEY and SMNVEV (reference sequence). CDR3 length: 13 residues. CDR3 coding DNA: TGTGCCAGCAGTTTATCTGTATATCAGCCCCAGCATTTT. Translation: CASSLSVYQPQHF.

In its sample, this clonotype was seen many times. The CDR3 loop reads CAISEGRGLDTEAFF. The CDR3 nucleotides read TGTGCCATCAGTGAGGGCAGGGGCTTGGACACTGAAGCTTTCTTT. The chain combines TRBV10-3 with TRBJ1-1; maybe TRBD1 (6 bases). Deletions cut 2 bases from V and 3 bases from J, with 13 bases between. The CDR3 runs to 15 residues. Germline CDR1 ENHRY, CDR2 SYGVKD.

At least ten counts were recorded for this clonotype. DNA for the CDR3: TGCAGCGTTGCTCGACAGTACACCTACGAGCAGTACTTC. Protein product: CSVARQYTYEQYF. The chain has TRBV29-1 and TRBJ2-7; weak D call: TRBD1 (5 bases). Germline assignment: CDR1 SQVTM and CDR2 ANQGSEA. There are 13 residues in the CDR3. Trimming pared 4 bases from V and 2 bases from J, leaving 12 bases between.

This clonotype was detected only a few times. This sequence joins TRBV4-1 and TRBJ2-1, with TRBD1 identical over 8 bases. Trimming took 6 bases from V and 5 from J; bases not matched to a gene: 12. CDR3 length equals 16 residues. Germline-derived CDR1 and CDR2 are MGHRA and YSYEKL. CDR3 region: CASSRPTGTGDNEQFF. The CDR3, as DNA: TGCGCCAGCAGTCGACCGACCGGGACAGGAGACAATGAGCAGTTCTTC.

This clonotype was counted many times. The V call is TRBV20-1, the J call TRBJ1-1, with D possibly TRBD1 on 6 matching bases. CDR3 length: 12 amino acids. Germline values: CDR1 DFQATT, CDR2 SNEGSKA (reference sequence). V lost 3 bases, J lost 5 bases, and 10 bases lay in between. This CDR3 is CSASGGRTEAFF. The CDR3 region has the DNA TGCAGTGCTAGCGGGGGGCGGACTGAAGCTTTCTTT.

This clonotype was seen ten or more times. The V and J genes are TRBV12-3 or TRBV12-4 and TRBJ1-5, with 7 bases lining up with TRBD1. The ends lost 7 bases at V and 6 bases at J; junction bases unmatched: 12. The CDR3 runs to 15 residues. The CDR3 DNA reads as TGTGCCAGCAAACCCGGGACAGAGTCGGGTCAGCCCCAGCATTTT. Translation gives CASKPGTESGQPQHF.

This clonotype has only one observation. The chain is built from TRBV7-8 and TRBJ2-5; the D gene could be TRBD1 or TRBD2 (6 bases each). V gave up 5 bases and J gave up 9 bases, with 13 bases separating them. This CDR3 region has 12 residues. Per the germline V gene, CDR1 is SGHVS and CDR2 is FQNEAQ. The CDR3 DNA is TGTGCCAGCAGCGATATAAGGGGGGCCCAGTACTTC. Amino acids: CASSDIRGAQYF. The full variable domain, its missing parts supplied by reference TRBV7-8 and TRBJ2-5, is GAGVSQSPRYKVAKRGQDVALRCDPISGHVSLFWYQQALGQGPEFLTYFQNEAQLDKSGLPSDRFFAERPEGSVSTLKIQRTQQEDSAVYLCASSDIRGAQYFGPGTRLLVL.

The V call is TRBV18, the J call TRBJ2-2; TRBD1 or TRBD2 may be the D gene (6 bases each). Germline CDR1 KGHSH, CDR2 LQKENI. This CDR3 spans 13 amino acids. The V end lost 8 bases, the J end lost 4 bases, and 11 bases lay between the germline ends. The CDR3 loop is CASARGGTGELFF. As DNA, the CDR3 is TGTGCCAGCGCCAGGGGAGGCACCGGGGAGCTGTTTTTT. Full variable domain (outside the CDR3, taken from reference TRBV18 and TRBJ2-2): NAGVMQNPRHLVRRRGQEARLRCSPMKGHSHVYWYRQLPEEGLKFMVYLQKENIIDESGMPKERFSAEFPKEGPSILRIQQVVRGDSAAYFCASARGGTGELFFGEGSRLTVL.

The chain couples TRBV4-2 to TRBJ2-5; D gene ambiguous. The V gene's germline CDR1 is LGHNA and CDR2 YNFKEQ. Trimming removed 3 bases at V and 4 bases at J, with 9 bases between. This CDR3 has 13 residues. This chain's CDR3 is CASSQRTRETQYF. The CDR3 coding sequence is TGTGCCAGCAGCCAGCGGACCCGAGAGACCCAGTACTTC.

The table lists this clonotype with a few counts. The chain carries TRBV29-1 and TRBJ1-4; D may be TRBD1 (5 bases). Germline-derived CDR1 and CDR2 are SQVTM and ANQGSEA. V lost 1 base and J 6 bases, leaving 12 bases between the germline ends. The CDR3 extends over 14 amino acids. The CDR3 DNA reads as TGCAGCGTTGAAGGGTCCAGGGACGATGAAAAACTGTTTTTT. Protein product: CSVEGSRDDEKLFF.

This clonotype was seen only a few times. The CDR3 loop is CSATRTGRGEQYF. The CDR3 DNA reads as TGCAGTGCGACCCGAACAGGGAGGGGCGAGCAGTACTTC. The J gene is TRBJ2-7, the V gene TRBV20-1, with TRBD2 as a possible D gene (7 bases). V was shortened by 6 bases and J by 6 bases, with 18 bases between the two germline ends. CDR1 is DFQATT, CDR2 SNEGSKA, per germline (reference sequence). The CDR3 loop spans 13 amino acids.